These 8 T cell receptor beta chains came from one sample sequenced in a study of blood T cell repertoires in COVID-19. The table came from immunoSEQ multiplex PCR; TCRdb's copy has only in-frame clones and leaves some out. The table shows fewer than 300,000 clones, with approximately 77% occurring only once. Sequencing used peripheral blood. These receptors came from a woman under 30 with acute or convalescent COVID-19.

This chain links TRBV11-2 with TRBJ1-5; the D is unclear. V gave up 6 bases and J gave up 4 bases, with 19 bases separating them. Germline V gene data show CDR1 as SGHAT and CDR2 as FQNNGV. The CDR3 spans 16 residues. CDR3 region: CASSPTPRRSNQPQHF. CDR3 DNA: TGTGCCAGCAGTCCCACCCCTAGACGATCGAATCAGCCCCAGCATTTT.

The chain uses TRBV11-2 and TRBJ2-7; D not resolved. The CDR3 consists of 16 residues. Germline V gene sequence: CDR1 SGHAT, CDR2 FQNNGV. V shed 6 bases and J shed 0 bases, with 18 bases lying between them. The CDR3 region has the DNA TGTGCCAGCAGGCCGCTTACGCGCGGCGTCTCCTACGAGCAGTACTTC. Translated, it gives CASRPLTRGVSYEQYF. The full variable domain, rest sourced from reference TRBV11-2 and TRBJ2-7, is EAGVAQSPRYKIIEKRQSVAFWCNPISGHATLYWYQQILGQGPKLLIQFQNNGVVDDSQLPKDRFSAERLKGVDSTLKIQPAKLEDSAVYLCASRPLTRGVSYEQYFGPGTRLTVT.

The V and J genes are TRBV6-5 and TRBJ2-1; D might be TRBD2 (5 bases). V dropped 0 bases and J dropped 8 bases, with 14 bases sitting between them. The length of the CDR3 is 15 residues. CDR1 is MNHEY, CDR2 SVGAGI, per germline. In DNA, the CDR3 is TGTGCCAGCAGTTACTCTCCCACTAGTGTCGATGAGCAGTTCTTC. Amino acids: CASSYSPTSVDEQFF.

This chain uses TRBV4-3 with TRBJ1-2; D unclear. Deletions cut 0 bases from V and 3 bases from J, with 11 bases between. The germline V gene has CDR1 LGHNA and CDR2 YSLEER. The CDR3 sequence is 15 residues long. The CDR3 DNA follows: TGCGCCAGCAGCCAAGATCAGTTCTCTGACTATGGCTACACCTTC. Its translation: CASSQDQFSDYGYTF.

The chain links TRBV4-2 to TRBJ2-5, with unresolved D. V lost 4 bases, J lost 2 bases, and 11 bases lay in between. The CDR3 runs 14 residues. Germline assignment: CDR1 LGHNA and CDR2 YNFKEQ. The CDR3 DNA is TGTGCCAGCAGCCCCCACCTAATTCAAGAGACCCAGTACTTC. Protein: CASSPHLIQETQYF.

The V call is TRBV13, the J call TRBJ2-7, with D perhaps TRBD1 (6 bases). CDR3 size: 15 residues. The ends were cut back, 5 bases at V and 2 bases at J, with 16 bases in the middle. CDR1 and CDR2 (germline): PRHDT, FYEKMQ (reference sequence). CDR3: CASSRNRDNAYEQYF. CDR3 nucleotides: TGTGCCAGCAGCCGCAACCGGGACAATGCCTACGAGCAGTACTTC.

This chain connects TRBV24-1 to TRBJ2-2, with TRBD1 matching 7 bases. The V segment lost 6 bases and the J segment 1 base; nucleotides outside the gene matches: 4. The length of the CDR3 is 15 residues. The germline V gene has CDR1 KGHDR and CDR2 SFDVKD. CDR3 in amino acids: CATSSRTGNTGELFF. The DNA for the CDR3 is TGTGCCACCAGTTCCCGGACAGGGAACACCGGGGAGCTGTTTTTT.

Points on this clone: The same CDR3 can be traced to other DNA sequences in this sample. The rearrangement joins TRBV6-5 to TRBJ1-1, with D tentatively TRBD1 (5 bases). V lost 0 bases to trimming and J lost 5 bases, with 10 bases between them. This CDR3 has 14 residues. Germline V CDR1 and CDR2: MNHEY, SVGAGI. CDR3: CASSYSQGRTEAFF. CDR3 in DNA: TGTGCCAGCAGTTACTCGCAGGGTAGGACTGAAGCTTTCTTT.